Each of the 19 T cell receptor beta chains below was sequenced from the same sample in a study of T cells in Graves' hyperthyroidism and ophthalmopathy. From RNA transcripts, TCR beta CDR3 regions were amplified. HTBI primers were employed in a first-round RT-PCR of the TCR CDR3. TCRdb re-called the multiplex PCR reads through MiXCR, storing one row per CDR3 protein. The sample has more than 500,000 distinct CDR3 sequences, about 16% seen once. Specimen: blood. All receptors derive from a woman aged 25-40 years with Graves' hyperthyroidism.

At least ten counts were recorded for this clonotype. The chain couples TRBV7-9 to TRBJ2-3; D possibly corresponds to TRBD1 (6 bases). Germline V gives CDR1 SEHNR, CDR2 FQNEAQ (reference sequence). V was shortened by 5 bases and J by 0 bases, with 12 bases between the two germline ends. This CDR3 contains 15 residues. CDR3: CASSRGQSSTDTQYF. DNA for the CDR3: TGTGCCAGCAGCCGCGGACAGTCTAGCACAGATACGCAGTATTTT.

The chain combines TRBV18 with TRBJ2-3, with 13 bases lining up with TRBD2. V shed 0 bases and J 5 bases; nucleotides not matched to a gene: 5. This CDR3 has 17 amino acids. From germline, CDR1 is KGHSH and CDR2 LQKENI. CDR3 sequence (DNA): TGTGCCAGCTCACCACCTGGACTAGCGGGAGCTGTAGATACGCAGTATTTT. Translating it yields CASSPPGLAGAVDTQYF.

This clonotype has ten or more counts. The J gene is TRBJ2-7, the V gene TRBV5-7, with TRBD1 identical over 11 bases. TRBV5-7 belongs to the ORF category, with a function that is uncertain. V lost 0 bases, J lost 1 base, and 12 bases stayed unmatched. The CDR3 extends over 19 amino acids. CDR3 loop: CASSLEVDLGQGGSYEQYF. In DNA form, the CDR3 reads TGTGCCAGCAGCTTGGAGGTCGACCTGGGACAGGGGGGGTCCTACGAGCAGTACTTC.

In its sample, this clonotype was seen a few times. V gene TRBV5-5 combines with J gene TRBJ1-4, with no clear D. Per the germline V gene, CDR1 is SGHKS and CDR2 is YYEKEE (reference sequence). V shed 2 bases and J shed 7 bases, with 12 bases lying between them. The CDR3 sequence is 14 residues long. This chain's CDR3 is CASSFISTLEKLFF. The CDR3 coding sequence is TGTGCCAGCAGCTTCATCTCGACACTTGAAAAACTGTTTTTT.

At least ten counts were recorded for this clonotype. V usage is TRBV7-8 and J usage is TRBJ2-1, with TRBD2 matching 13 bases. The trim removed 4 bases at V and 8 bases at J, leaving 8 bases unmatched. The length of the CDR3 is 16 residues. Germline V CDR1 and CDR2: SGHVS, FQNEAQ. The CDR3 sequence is CASSSRTSGSGDEQFF. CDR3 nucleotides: TGTGCCAGCAGCTCACGGACTAGCGGGAGTGGCGATGAGCAGTTCTTC.

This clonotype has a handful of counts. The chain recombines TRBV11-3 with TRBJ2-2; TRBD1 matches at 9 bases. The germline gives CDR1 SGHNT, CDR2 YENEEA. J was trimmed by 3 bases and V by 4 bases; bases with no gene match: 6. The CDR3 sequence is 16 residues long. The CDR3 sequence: CASSSYRGRDTGELFF. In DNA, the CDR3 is TGTGCCAGCAGCTCCTACAGGGGGCGGGACACCGGGGAGCTGTTTTTT.

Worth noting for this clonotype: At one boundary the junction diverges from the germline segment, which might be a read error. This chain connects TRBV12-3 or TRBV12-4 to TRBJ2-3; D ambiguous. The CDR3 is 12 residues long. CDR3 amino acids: CAGSPFTDTQYF. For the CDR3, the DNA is TGTGCCGGCAGCCCCTTCACAGATACGCAGTATTTT.

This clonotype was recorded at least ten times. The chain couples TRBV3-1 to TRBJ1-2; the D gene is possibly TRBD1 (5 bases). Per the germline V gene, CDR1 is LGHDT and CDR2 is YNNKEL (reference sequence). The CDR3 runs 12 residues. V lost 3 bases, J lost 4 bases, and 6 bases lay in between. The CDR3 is CASSQGLYGYTF. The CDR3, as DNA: TGTGCCAGCAGCCAGGGGCTCTATGGCTACACCTTC.

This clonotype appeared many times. The CDR3 loop reads CASSLRGGPDTQYF. As DNA, the CDR3 is TGTGCCAGCAGTTTGAGGGGGGGTCCAGATACGCAGTATTTT. The chain combines TRBV28 with TRBJ2-3; D possibly corresponds to TRBD2 (7 bases). V lost 3 bases to trimming and J lost 4 bases, with 11 bases between them. The germline gives CDR1 MDHEN, CDR2 SYDVKM. The CDR3 sequence is 14 residues long.

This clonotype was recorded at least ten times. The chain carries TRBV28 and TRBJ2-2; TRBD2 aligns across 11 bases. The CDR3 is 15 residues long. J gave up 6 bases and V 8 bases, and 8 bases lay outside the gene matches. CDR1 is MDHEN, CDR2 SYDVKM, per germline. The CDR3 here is CASGRLAGMSGELFF. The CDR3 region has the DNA TGTGCCAGCGGACGACTAGCGGGAATGTCCGGGGAGCTGTTTTTT. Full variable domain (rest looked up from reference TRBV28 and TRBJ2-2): DVKVTQSSRYLVKRTGEKVFLECVQDMDHENMFWYRQDPGLGLRLIYFSYDVKMKEKGDIPEGYSVSREKKERFSLILESASTNQTSMYLCASGRLAGMSGELFFGEGSRLTVL.

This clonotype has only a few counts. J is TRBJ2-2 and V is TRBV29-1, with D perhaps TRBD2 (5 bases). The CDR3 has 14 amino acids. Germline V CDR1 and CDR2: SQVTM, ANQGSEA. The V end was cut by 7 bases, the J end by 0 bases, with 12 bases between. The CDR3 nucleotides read TGCAGCGCCGGCACTAGATCGAACACCGGGGAGCTGTTTTTT. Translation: CSAGTRSNTGELFF.

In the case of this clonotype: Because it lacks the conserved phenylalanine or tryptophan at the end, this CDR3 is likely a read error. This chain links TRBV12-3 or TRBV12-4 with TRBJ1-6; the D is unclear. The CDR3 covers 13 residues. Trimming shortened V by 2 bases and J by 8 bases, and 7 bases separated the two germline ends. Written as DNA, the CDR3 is TGTGCCAGCAGTTTACACCGAGATTCACCCCTCCACCTT. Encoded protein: CASSLHRDSPLHL.

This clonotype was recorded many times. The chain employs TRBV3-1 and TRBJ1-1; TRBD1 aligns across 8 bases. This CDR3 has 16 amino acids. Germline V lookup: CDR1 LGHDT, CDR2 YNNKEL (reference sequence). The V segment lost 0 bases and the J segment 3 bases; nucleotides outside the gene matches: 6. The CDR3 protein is CASSQEQGGPYTEAFF. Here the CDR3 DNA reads TGTGCCAGCAGCCAAGAACAGGGGGGCCCGTACACTGAAGCTTTCTTT.

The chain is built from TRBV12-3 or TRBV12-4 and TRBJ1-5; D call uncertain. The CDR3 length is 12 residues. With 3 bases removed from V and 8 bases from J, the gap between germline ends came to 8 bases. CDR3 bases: TGTGCCAGCAGTTTCACTCCTGAGCCCCAGCATTTT. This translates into CASSFTPEPQHF.

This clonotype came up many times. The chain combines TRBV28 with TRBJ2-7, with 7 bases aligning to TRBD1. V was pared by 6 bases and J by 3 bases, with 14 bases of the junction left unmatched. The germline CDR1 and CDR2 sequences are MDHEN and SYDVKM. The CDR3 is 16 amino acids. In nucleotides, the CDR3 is TGTGCCAGCAGCTCTCCCAACGACAGGGCCAGCTACGAGCAGTACTTC. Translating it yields CASSSPNDRASYEQYF.

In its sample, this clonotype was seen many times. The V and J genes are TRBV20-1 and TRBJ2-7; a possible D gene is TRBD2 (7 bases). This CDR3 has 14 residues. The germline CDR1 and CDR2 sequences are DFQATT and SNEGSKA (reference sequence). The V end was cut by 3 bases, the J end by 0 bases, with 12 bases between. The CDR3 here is CSASTAGASYEQYF. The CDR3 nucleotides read TGCAGTGCTAGCACTGCGGGGGCCTCCTACGAGCAGTACTTC.

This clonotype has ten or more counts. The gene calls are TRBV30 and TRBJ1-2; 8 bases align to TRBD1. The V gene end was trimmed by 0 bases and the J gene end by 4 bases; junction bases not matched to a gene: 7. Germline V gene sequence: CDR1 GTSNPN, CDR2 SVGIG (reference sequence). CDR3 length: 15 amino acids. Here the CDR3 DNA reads TGTGCCTGGAGTGTGGGACAGGCGGGAGGCTATGGCTACACCTTC. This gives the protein CAWSVGQAGGYGYTF.

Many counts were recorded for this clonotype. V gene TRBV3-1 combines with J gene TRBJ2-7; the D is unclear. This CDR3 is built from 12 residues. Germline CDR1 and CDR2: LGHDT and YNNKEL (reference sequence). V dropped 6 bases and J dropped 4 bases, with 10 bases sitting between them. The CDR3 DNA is TGTGCCAGCAGATTCGGCACATACGAGCAGTACTTC. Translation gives CASRFGTYEQYF.

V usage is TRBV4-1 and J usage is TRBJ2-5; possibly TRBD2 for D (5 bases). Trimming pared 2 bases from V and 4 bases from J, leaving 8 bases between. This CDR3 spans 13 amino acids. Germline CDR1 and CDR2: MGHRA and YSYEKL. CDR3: CASSQFLAETQYF. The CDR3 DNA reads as TGCGCCAGCAGCCAATTCCTAGCAGAGACCCAGTACTTC.